A selection of T cell receptor beta chains follows, all from one sample in a study of blood T cell repertoires in COVID-19. Assay used: immunoSEQ multiplex PCR; TCRdb lists only in-frame clones, some missing. The data hold 350,000 to 400,000 clones, with roughly nine tenths observed a single time. Sequencing input: PBMCs or T cells enriched from blood (not recorded which). These receptor sequences come from a woman in her thirties or forties who had been exposed to COVID-19. CDR3s include the opening cysteine and the closing phenylalanine or tryptophan. Each record gives: CDR3 length, J gene, clone size, V gene, D gene, CDR3 protein, CDR3 DNA. D genes are given only for firm matches. Only some rows state a clone size, as once, few, many or a class for expanded clones.

length: 12; J: TRBJ1-1; size: once; V: TRBV9; D: .; CDR3: CASSVDGTEAFF; DNA: TGTGCCAGCAGCGTAGACGGGACTGAAGCTTTCTTT
length: 13; J: TRBJ1-1; size: .; V: TRBV3-1/TRBV3-2; D: .; CDR3: CASSQDYTRPAFF; DNA: TGTGCCAGCAGCCAAGATTATACTAGGCCAGCTTTCTTT
length: 15; J: TRBJ1-4; size: .; V: TRBV18; D: .; CDR3: CASSPPLVSLEKLFF; DNA: TGTGCCAGCTCACCACCCTTGGTCAGTCTTGAAAAACTGTTTTTT
length: 15; J: TRBJ2-7; size: .; V: TRBV9; D: TRBD2; CDR3: CASSVEASGSREQYF; DNA: TGTGCCAGCAGCGTAGAGGCTAGCGGGAGTCGGGAGCAGTACTTC
length: 14; J: TRBJ1-2; size: .; V: TRBV5-1; D: .; CDR3: CASSSSGTNYGYTF; DNA: TGCGCCAGCAGTTCATCGGGAACTAACTATGGCTACACCTTC
length: 15; J: TRBJ1-5; size: .; V: TRBV29-1; D: .; CDR3: CSVGIAGSGNQPQHF; DNA: TGCAGCGTTGGCATCGCAGGGTCGGGCAATCAGCCCCAGCATTTT
length: 14; J: TRBJ2-7; size: few; V: TRBV13; D: .; CDR3: CASSYGQTTYEQYF; DNA: TGTGCCAGCAGCTATGGACAAACCACCTACGAGCAGTACTTC
length: 13; J: TRBJ2-3; size: .; V: TRBV24-1; D: .; CDR3: CATSDWAADTQYF; DNA: TGTGCCACCAGTGATTGGGCTGCAGATACGCAGTATTTT
length: 14; J: TRBJ2-1; size: .; V: TRBV6-5; D: .; CDR3: CASGRGAFYNEQFF; DNA: TGTGCCAGCGGTCGCGGAGCCTTCTACAATGAGCAGTTCTTC
length: 15; J: TRBJ1-1; size: .; V: TRBV18; D: TRBD1; CDR3: CASSPTTGVGTEAFF; DNA: TGTGCCAGCTCACCCACGACAGGGGTAGGCACTGAAGCTTTCTTT
length: 17; J: TRBJ2-1; size: .; V: TRBV27; D: TRBD2; CDR3: CASSRSSSGYSYNEQFF; DNA: TGTGCCAGCAGTCGTTCCTCTAGCGGGTATTCCTACAATGAGCAGTTCTTC
length: 17; J: TRBJ1-1; size: .; V: TRBV10-3; D: TRBD1; CDR3: CAISATGTGTFWAEAFF; DNA: TGTGCCATCAGCGCCACAGGGACAGGGACTTTTTGGGCTGAAGCTTTCTTT
length: 14; J: TRBJ2-1; size: .; V: TRBV5-1; D: .; CDR3: CASSFAGNYNEQFF; DNA: TGCGCCAGCAGCTTTGCGGGGAACTACAATGAGCAGTTCTTC
length: 14; J: TRBJ2-1; size: once; V: TRBV4-1; D: .; CDR3: CASSLSLLNNEQFF; DNA: TGCGCCAGCAGCCTTAGCCTATTAAACAATGAGCAGTTCTTC
length: 14; J: TRBJ2-2; size: .; V: TRBV7-2; D: TRBD2; CDR3: CASQLAVNTGELFF; DNA: TGTGCCTCGCAACTAGCGGTGAACACCGGGGAGCTGTTTTTT
length: 17; J: TRBJ2-2; size: .; V: TRBV7-2; D: .; CDR3: CASSFHFRNTNTGELFF; DNA: TGTGCCAGCAGCTTTCATTTCAGGAATACGAACACCGGGGAGCTGTTTTTT
length: 15; J: TRBJ2-1; size: .; V: TRBV11-3; D: TRBD2; CDR3: CASSLLGLADNEQFF; DNA: TGTGCCAGCAGCTTACTGGGACTAGCGGACAATGAGCAGTTCTTC
length: 15; J: TRBJ1-1; size: .; V: TRBV11-3; D: .; CDR3: CASSLTPNGGTEAFF; DNA: TGTGCCAGCAGCCTCACTCCTAACGGGGGCACTGAAGCTTTCTTT
length: 14; J: TRBJ2-3; size: .; V: TRBV29-1; D: TRBD2; CDR3: CSVGVGLGTDTQYF; DNA: TGCAGCGTTGGGGTGGGACTAGGGACAGATACGCAGTATTTT
length: 18; J: TRBJ2-5; size: .; V: TRBV21-1; D: .; CDR3: CASSSSGLAYTFQETQYF; DNA: TGTGCCAGCAGTTCCTCGGGATTAGCGTACACATTCCAAGAGACCCAGTACTTC
length: 14; J: TRBJ2-5; size: .; V: TRBV29-1; D: TRBD1; CDR3: CSVEGAGGSRTQYF; DNA: TGCAGCGTTGAGGGGGCAGGGGGCAGTCGGACCCAGTACTTC
length: 16; J: TRBJ2-5; size: .; V: TRBV19; D: TRBD1; CDR3: CASSIITGTGEETQYF; DNA: TGTGCCAGTAGTATTATCACCGGGACAGGTGAAGAGACCCAGTACTTC
length: 13; J: TRBJ1-1; size: .; V: TRBV19; D: .; CDR3: CASSIGRNTEAFF; DNA: TGTGCCAGTAGTATTGGCAGAAACACTGAAGCTTTCTTT
length: 13; J: TRBJ1-5; size: .; V: TRBV19; D: .; CDR3: CASSISVNQPQHF; DNA: TGTGCCAGTAGTATTTCGGTCAATCAGCCCCAGCATTTT
length: 15; J: TRBJ1-2; size: .; V: TRBV7-8; D: .; CDR3: CASSLASNLPTGYTF; DNA: TGTGCCAGCAGCTTAGCAAGTAATCTACCTACTGGCTACACCTTC
length: 17; J: TRBJ2-3; size: .; V: TRBV7-6; D: .; CDR3: CASSLNPPGVRTDTQYF; DNA: TGTGCCAGCAGCTTGAACCCCCCCGGGGTCCGCACAGATACGCAGTATTTT
length: 12; J: TRBJ1-2; size: .; V: TRBV5-6; D: TRBD1; CDR3: CASSLGQGGYTF; DNA: TGTGCCAGCAGCTTGGGACAGGGTGGCTACACCTTC
length: 15; J: TRBJ1-2; size: .; V: TRBV30; D: TRBD1; CDR3: CAWMWGPGQGEGYTF; DNA: TGTGCCTGGATGTGGGGACCGGGACAGGGGGAAGGCTACACCTTC
length: 14; J: TRBJ2-2; size: .; V: TRBV19; D: .; CDR3: CASQGLGRTGELFF; DNA: TGTGCCAGTCAGGGGTTAGGGCGAACCGGGGAGCTGTTTTTT
length: 16; J: TRBJ1-1; size: .; V: TRBV5-4; D: TRBD1; CDR3: CASSDLRGRGITEAFF; DNA: TGTGCCAGCAGCGATCTCAGGGGGCGAGGTATCACTGAAGCTTTCTTT
length: 14; J: TRBJ1-2; size: .; V: TRBV19; D: TRBD1; CDR3: CASSIADREYGYTF; DNA: TGTGCCAGTAGTATAGCGGACAGGGAATATGGCTACACCTTC
length: 15; J: TRBJ1-2; size: .; V: TRBV7-9; D: TRBD1; CDR3: CASSLAKTGGEGYTF; DNA: TGTGCCAGCAGCTTAGCCAAGACAGGGGGTGAAGGCTACACCTTC
length: 18; J: TRBJ2-1; size: .; V: TRBV15; D: TRBD2; CDR3: CATSRDVGTSGRRDEQFF; DNA: TGTGCCACCAGCAGAGACGTTGGGACTAGCGGGAGGAGGGATGAGCAGTTCTTC
length: 16; J: TRBJ1-2; size: .; V: TRBV11-2; D: TRBD1; CDR3: CASSLVGTGGFYGYTF; DNA: TGTGCCAGCAGCTTAGTCGGGACAGGGGGATTCTATGGCTACACCTTC
length: 14; J: TRBJ1-6; size: .; V: TRBV6-5; D: TRBD1; CDR3: CASERGPYNSPLHF; DNA: TGTGCCAGCGAAAGGGGGCCCTATAATTCACCCCTCCACTTT
length: 13; J: TRBJ1-2; size: .; V: TRBV30; D: TRBD1; CDR3: CAWSVGTGDGYTF; DNA: TGTGCCTGGAGTGTAGGGACAGGGGATGGCTACACCTTC
length: 12; J: TRBJ1-3; size: .; V: TRBV28; D: .; CDR3: CASSSQRDTIYF; DNA: TGTGCCAGCAGCTCCCAGAGGGACACCATATATTTT
length: 17; J: TRBJ2-1; size: .; V: TRBV11-2; D: TRBD2; CDR3: CASSFYSVRGGRNEQFF; DNA: TGTGCCAGCAGCTTCTATAGTGTACGGGGGGGCCGGAATGAGCAGTTCTTC
length: 15; J: TRBJ2-1; size: .; V: TRBV9; D: .; CDR3: CASSGSPLSYNEQFF; DNA: TGTGCCAGCAGCGGTAGCCCCCTATCATACAATGAGCAGTTCTTC
length: 13; J: TRBJ2-1; size: .; V: TRBV12-3/TRBV12-4; D: TRBD1; CDR3: CASSSRQGNEQFF; DNA: TGTGCCAGCAGTTCCAGACAGGGCAATGAGCAGTTCTTC
length: 16; J: TRBJ1-4; size: .; V: TRBV6-1; D: TRBD1; CDR3: CASSESMDRFNEKLFF; DNA: TGTGCCAGCAGTGAATCGATGGACAGGTTTAATGAAAAACTGTTTTTT
length: 14; J: TRBJ2-5; size: .; V: TRBV7-3; D: .; CDR3: CASSSGGGQETQYF; DNA: TGTGCCAGCAGCTCCGGAGGCGGGCAAGAGACCCAGTACTTC
length: 16; J: TRBJ2-1; size: .; V: TRBV9; D: TRBD2; CDR3: CASSLGLAGLRDEQFF; DNA: TGTGCCAGCAGCCTAGGACTAGCGGGGCTTAGGGATGAGCAGTTCTTC
length: 13; J: TRBJ1-6; size: .; V: TRBV27; D: TRBD1; CDR3: CASAWDRNSPLHF; DNA: TGTGCCAGCGCTTGGGACAGGAATTCACCCCTCCACTTT
length: 15; J: TRBJ1-4; size: .; V: TRBV18; D: TRBD1; CDR3: CASSNGQGGNEKLFF; DNA: TGTGCCAGCTCAAACGGACAGGGAGGGAATGAAAAACTGTTTTTT
length: 15; J: TRBJ1-6; size: .; V: TRBV2; D: .; CDR3: CASRGRQISNSPLHF; DNA: TGTGCCAGCAGGGGCAGACAGATATCCAATTCACCCCTCCACTTT
length: 13; J: TRBJ1-6; size: .; V: TRBV12-3/TRBV12-4; D: .; CDR3: CASSFFTGSPLHF; DNA: TGTGCCAGCAGTTTTTTTACGGGGTCACCCCTCCACTTT
length: 19; J: TRBJ2-2; size: .; V: TRBV4-1; D: TRBD2; CDR3: CASSHQLGGTGGPSGELFF; DNA: TGCGCCAGCAGCCATCAGCTAGGGGGGACGGGAGGGCCGTCAGGGGAGCTGTTTTTT
length: 17; J: TRBJ2-3; size: .; V: TRBV12-1; D: .; CDR3: CASSPFRAGGHSDTQYF; DNA: TGTGCCAGCAGCCCCTTTCGAGCGGGGGGGCATTCAGATACGCAGTATTTT
length: 14; J: TRBJ1-2; size: .; V: TRBV18; D: .; CDR3: CASSPQGANYGYTF; DNA: TGTGCCAGCTCACCGCAGGGTGCTAACTATGGCTACACCTTC
length: 12; J: TRBJ2-1; size: .; V: TRBV7-2; D: .; CDR3: CASSLSVSTPFF; DNA: TGTGCCAGCAGCTTATCGGTGAGCACTCCTTTCTTC
length: 15; J: TRBJ2-1; size: .; V: TRBV11-3; D: .; CDR3: CASSYGLPSYNEQFF; DNA: TGTGCCAGCAGCTATGGACTGCCCTCCTACAATGAGCAGTTCTTC
length: 17; J: TRBJ2-5; size: .; V: TRBV2; D: .; CDR3: CASSGPTTGALQETQYF; DNA: TGTGCCAGCAGTGGACCTACGACAGGAGCCCTCCAAGAGACCCAGTACTTC
length: 12; J: TRBJ2-5; size: once; V: TRBV5-1; D: .; CDR3: CASSLAGETQYF; DNA: TGCGCCAGCAGCTTGGCGGGAGAGACCCAGTACTTC
length: 14; J: TRBJ1-5; size: .; V: TRBV7-9; D: TRBD1; CDR3: CASTGTGNHQPQHF; DNA: TGTGCCAGCACCGGGACAGGGAACCATCAGCCCCAGCATTTT
length: 14; J: TRBJ1-4; size: .; V: TRBV19; D: .; CDR3: CASSPWGPNEKLFF; DNA: TGTGCCAGTAGTCCCTGGGGCCCCAATGAAAAACTGTTTTTT
length: 19; J: TRBJ1-1; size: .; V: TRBV28; D: TRBD1; CDR3: CASSVPGQGISRLNTEAFF; DNA: TGTGCCAGCAGTGTCCCGGGACAGGGCATCTCTCGACTGAACACTGAAGCTTTCTTT
length: 14; J: TRBJ1-3; size: .; V: TRBV30; D: .; CDR3: CAWEQQGTGNTIYF; DNA: TGTGCCTGGGAACAACAGGGAACTGGAAACACCATATATTTT